This is a list of T cell receptor beta chains from one sample in a study of CD8+ T cells in alopecia areata. Libraries were prepared by immunoSEQ multiplex PCR; TCRdb keeps only in-frame clonotypes and omits some of them. The sample has roughly 220,000 clones, approximately 70% seen once. The source material was CD4+ T cells sorted from blood, sampled at roughly week 45, from a patient treated with tofacitinib. Receptor source: a human donor with alopecia areata. Each CDR3 is given with its conserved first and last residue. The D gene is left open where the match is weak. Clone size is given for some rows only: seen once, a few or many times, or a class if the clone is expanded.

abundance: -
v_gene: TRBV14
j_gene: TRBJ1-2
d_gene: TRBD1
CDR3aa: CASSQDRAFGYTF
CDR3nt: TGTGCCAGCAGCCAGGACAGGGCCTTCGGCTACACCTTC

abundance: once
v_gene: TRBV7-3
j_gene: TRBJ2-3
d_gene: -
CDR3aa: CASSPLGGTDTQYF
CDR3nt: TGTGCCAGCAGCCCCCTAGGAGGCACAGATACGCAGTATTTT

abundance: few
v_gene: TRBV28
j_gene: TRBJ1-2
d_gene: -
CDR3aa: CASRLGGRQGYTF
CDR3nt: TGTGCCAGCAGACTGGGGGGGCGGCAGGGCTACACCTTC

abundance: -
v_gene: TRBV5-6
j_gene: TRBJ2-2
d_gene: -
CDR3aa: CASSGPAGTGELFF
CDR3nt: TGTGCCAGCAGCGGACCGGCGGGGACCGGGGAGCTGTTTTTT

abundance: -
v_gene: TRBV30
j_gene: TRBJ2-7
d_gene: -
CDR3aa: CAWSLGGNEQYF
CDR3nt: TGTGCCTGGAGTCTCGGGGGCAACGAGCAGTACTTC

abundance: -
v_gene: TRBV29-1
j_gene: TRBJ1-1
d_gene: -
CDR3aa: CSVDRQLNTEAFF
CDR3nt: TGCAGCGTTGATCGCCAGCTAAACACTGAAGCTTTCTTT

abundance: -
v_gene: TRBV29-1
j_gene: TRBJ1-1
d_gene: -
CDR3aa: CSVEAGASTEAFF
CDR3nt: TGCAGCGTTGAAGCAGGGGCGAGCACTGAAGCTTTCTTT

abundance: -
v_gene: TRBV27
j_gene: TRBJ2-5
d_gene: TRBD2
CDR3aa: CASSFLVAGGLETQYF
CDR3nt: TGTGCCAGCAGTTTCTTAGTGGCGGGGGGTTTGGAGACCCAGTACTTC

abundance: -
v_gene: TRBV2
j_gene: TRBJ1-4
d_gene: -
CDR3aa: CASSEESAYNEKLFF
CDR3nt: TGTGCCAGCAGTGAAGAGTCAGCTTATAATGAAAAACTGTTTTTT

abundance: -
v_gene: TRBV7-2
j_gene: TRBJ2-7
d_gene: -
CDR3aa: CASSSLGWLAGGYEQYF
CDR3nt: TGTGCCAGCAGCAGCTTAGGTTGGTTGGCAGGGGGGTACGAGCAGTACTTC

abundance: -
v_gene: TRBV7-9
j_gene: TRBJ2-7
d_gene: -
CDR3aa: CASSLNIYEQYF
CDR3nt: TGTGCCAGCAGCTTAAACATCTACGAGCAGTACTTC

abundance: few
v_gene: TRBV2
j_gene: TRBJ2-1
d_gene: TRBD2
CDR3aa: CASRRLAAIYNEQFF
CDR3nt: TGTGCCAGCAGGCGACTAGCGGCAATTTACAATGAGCAGTTCTTC

abundance: -
v_gene: TRBV9
j_gene: TRBJ2-7
d_gene: TRBD1
CDR3aa: CASSPQDRISYEQYF
CDR3nt: TGTGCCAGCAGCCCCCAGGACAGGATCTCCTACGAGCAGTACTTC

abundance: -
v_gene: TRBV30
j_gene: TRBJ1-6
d_gene: TRBD1
CDR3aa: CAWKVRGDSPLHF
CDR3nt: TGTGCCTGGAAAGTCAGGGGGGATTCACCCCTCCACTTT

abundance: -
v_gene: TRBV5-1
j_gene: TRBJ2-3
d_gene: -
CDR3aa: CASSLGGPTDTQYF
CDR3nt: TGCGCCAGCAGCTTGGGGGGGCCGACAGATACGCAGTATTTT

abundance: -
v_gene: TRBV2
j_gene: TRBJ2-1
d_gene: TRBD1
CDR3aa: CASSPSGTGGDEQFF
CDR3nt: TGTGCCAGCAGCCCCAGCGGGACAGGGGGAGATGAGCAGTTCTTC

abundance: -
v_gene: TRBV29-1
j_gene: TRBJ2-7
d_gene: -
CDR3aa: CSVEGASGERLGSEQYF
CDR3nt: TGCAGCGTTGAAGGCGCATCAGGGGAGAGGCTTGGGAGCGAGCAGTACTTC

abundance: -
v_gene: TRBV29-1
j_gene: TRBJ2-7
d_gene: TRBD1
CDR3aa: CSVEGTGVYEQYF
CDR3nt: TGCAGCGTTGAGGGGACAGGGGTCTACGAGCAGTACTTC

abundance: -
v_gene: TRBV7-2
j_gene: TRBJ1-2
d_gene: TRBD1
CDR3aa: CASSFTRQGPTF
CDR3nt: TGTGCCAGCAGCTTCACCAGACAGGGCCCCACCTTC

abundance: -
v_gene: TRBV9
j_gene: TRBJ2-3
d_gene: TRBD2
CDR3aa: CASSDRLAGPNTQYF
CDR3nt: TGTGCCAGCAGCGATCGACTAGCGGGGCCCAATACGCAGTATTTT

abundance: -
v_gene: TRBV15
j_gene: TRBJ2-7
d_gene: -
CDR3aa: CATSRDHGGYEQYF
CDR3nt: TGTGCCACCAGCAGAGATCATGGAGGGTACGAGCAGTACTTC

abundance: once
v_gene: TRBV19
j_gene: TRBJ2-5
d_gene: -
CDR3aa: CASSVKGETQYF
CDR3nt: TGTGCCAGTAGTGTAAAAGGCGAGACCCAGTACTTC